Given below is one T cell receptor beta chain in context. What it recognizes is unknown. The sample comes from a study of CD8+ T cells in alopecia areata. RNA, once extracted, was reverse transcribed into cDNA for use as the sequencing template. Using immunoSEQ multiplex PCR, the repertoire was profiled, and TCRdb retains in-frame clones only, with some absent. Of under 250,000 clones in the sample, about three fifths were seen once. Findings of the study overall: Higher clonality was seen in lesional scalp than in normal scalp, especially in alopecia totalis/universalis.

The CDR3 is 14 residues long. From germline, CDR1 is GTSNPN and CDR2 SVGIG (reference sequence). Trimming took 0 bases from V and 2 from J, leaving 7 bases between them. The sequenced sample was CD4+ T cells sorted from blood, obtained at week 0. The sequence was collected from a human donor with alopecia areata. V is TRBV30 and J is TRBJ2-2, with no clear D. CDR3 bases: TGTGCCTGGAGTGTAGTCCTAAACACCGGGGAGCTGTTTTTT. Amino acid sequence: CAWSVVLNTGELFF.